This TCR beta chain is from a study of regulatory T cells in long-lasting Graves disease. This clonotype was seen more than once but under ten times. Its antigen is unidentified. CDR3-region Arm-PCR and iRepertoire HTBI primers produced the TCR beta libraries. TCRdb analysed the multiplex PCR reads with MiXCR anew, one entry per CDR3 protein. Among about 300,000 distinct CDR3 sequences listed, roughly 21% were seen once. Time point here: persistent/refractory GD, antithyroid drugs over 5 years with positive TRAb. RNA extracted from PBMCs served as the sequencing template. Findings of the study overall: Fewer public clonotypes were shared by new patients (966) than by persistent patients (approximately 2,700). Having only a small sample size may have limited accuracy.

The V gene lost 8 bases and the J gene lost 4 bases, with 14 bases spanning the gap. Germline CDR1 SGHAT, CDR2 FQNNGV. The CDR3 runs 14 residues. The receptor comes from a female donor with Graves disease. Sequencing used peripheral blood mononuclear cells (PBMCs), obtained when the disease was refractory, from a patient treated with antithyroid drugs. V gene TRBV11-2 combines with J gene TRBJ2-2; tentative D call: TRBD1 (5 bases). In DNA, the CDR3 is TGTGCCAGCGAAACAGGCCTATTCACCGGGGAGCTGTTTTTT. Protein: CASETGLFTGELFF.